These 32 T cell receptor beta chains originate from one sample sequenced in a study of OX40 agonist ivuxolimab in advanced cancers. The table came from immunoSEQ multiplex PCR; TCRdb's copy has only in-frame clones and leaves some out. This table has over 85,000 clones, about 80% appearing once. The material sequenced was CD4+ or CD8+ T cells sorted from blood, taken in a trial of the OX40 agonist ivuxolimab. The receptors were gathered from an adult with an advanced solid tumor such as melanoma, head and neck, liver or kidney cancer.

Note on this clone: This specimen includes other DNA sequences encoding the same CDR3. The chain links TRBV15 to TRBJ1-2; D gene unclear. Germline loops: CDR1 LNHNV, CDR2 YYDKDF (reference sequence). The CDR3 contains 14 residues. The ends were cut back, 3 bases at V and 1 base at J, with 9 bases in the middle. CDR3 loop: CATSRGDGNYGYTF. For the CDR3, the DNA is TGTGCCACCAGCAGGGGTGACGGTAACTATGGCTACACCTTC.

The rearrangement uses TRBV27 and TRBJ2-5; 7 nucleotides align to TRBD2. The CDR3 runs 14 residues. Germline values: CDR1 MNHEY, CDR2 SMNVEV (reference sequence). The junction had 6 bases not matched to a gene; V was cut back by 3 bases and J by 5 bases. The CDR3 loop is CASSFGGSYETQYF. CDR3 DNA sequence: TGTGCCAGCAGTTTCGGCGGGAGCTATGAGACCCAGTACTTC.

This chain connects TRBV7-9 to TRBJ2-1; weak D call: TRBD2 (5 bases). The CDR3 loop spans 18 amino acids. The germline V gene has CDR1 SEHNR and CDR2 FQNEAQ (reference sequence). V was shortened by 7 bases and J by 8 bases, with 30 bases between the two germline ends. The CDR3 DNA follows: TGTGCCAGCACCGTCCTAGCTGGAGGATCTTGGGCGTCGCATGAGCAGTTCTTC. The encoded protein is CASTVLAGGSWASHEQFF.

This sequence joins TRBV9 and TRBJ1-3; weak D call: TRBD1 (6 bases). The ends were cut back, 4 bases at V and 0 bases at J, with 17 bases in the middle. CDR1 SGDLS and CDR2 YYNGEE come from the germline V gene. This CDR3 spans 17 amino acids. CDR3 nucleotide sequence: TGTGCCAGCAGCCCCGGGGGGGGCAGACACTCTGGAAACACCATATATTTT. This codes for CASSPGGGRHSGNTIYF.

The chain links TRBV7-2 to TRBJ1-3, with D uncertain. Trimming took off 0 bases at V and 4 bases at J, with 4 bases between the two ends. The CDR3 sequence is 13 residues long. Germline V gives CDR1 SGHTA, CDR2 FQGNSA. For the CDR3, the DNA is TGTGCCAGCAGCTTAGCTATGGGAAACACCATATATTTT. Translated: CASSLAMGNTIYF.

V usage is TRBV7-3 and J usage is TRBJ1-6; D perhaps matches TRBD1 (5 bases). This CDR3 is 14 amino acids long. The germline V gene encodes CDR1 SGHTA and CDR2 FQGTGA. V was cut by 5 bases and J by 7 bases, with 12 bases left in between. This chain's CDR3 is CASSPGAPNSPLHF. The CDR3, as DNA: TGTGCCAGCAGCCCTGGGGCTCCAAATTCACCCCTCCACTTT.

This chain links TRBV2 with TRBJ1-3, with no clear D. This CDR3 is 14 amino acids long. The V and J ends lost 5 bases and 0 bases respectively, with 8 bases between them. CDR1 and CDR2 from the germline V gene are SNHLY and FYNNEI. CDR3 amino acids: CASSSRSSGNTIYF. CDR3 sequence (DNA): TGTGCCAGCAGTTCCAGGAGCTCTGGAAACACCATATATTTT.

The chain carries TRBV5-1 and TRBJ2-6; 12 bases map to TRBD1. The CDR3 has 18 amino acids. The germline V gene has CDR1 SGHRS and CDR2 YFSETQ. Germline trimming cut 1 base from V and 4 bases from J; bases unmatched to any gene: 6. The CDR3 sequence is CASSLLGQGARGANVLTF. In DNA form, the CDR3 reads TGCGCCAGCAGCTTGTTGGGACAGGGGGCGAGAGGGGCCAACGTCCTGACTTTC.

This sequence joins TRBV7-9 and TRBJ1-4; D is unclear. Trimming took 7 bases from V and 4 from J, leaving 16 bases between them. From germline, CDR1 is SEHNR and CDR2 FQNEAQ (reference sequence). The CDR3 has 15 residues. CDR3 residues: CASTGSRSINEKLFF. Here the CDR3 DNA reads TGTGCCAGCACCGGATCAAGGTCTATTAATGAAAAACTGTTTTTT. The full variable domain, in which reference TRBV7-9 and TRBJ1-4 provide the parts outside the CDR3, is DTGVSQNPRHKITKRGQNVTFRCDPISEHNRLYWYRQTLGQGPEFLTYFQNEAQLEKSRLLSDRFSAERPKGSFSTLEIQRTEQGDSAMYLCASTGSRSINEKLFFGSGTQLSVL.

The chain couples TRBV5-1 to TRBJ2-7; D is uncertain. In germline, CDR1 is SGHRS, CDR2 YFSETQ. CDR3 length equals 16 residues. V lost 3 bases and J 2 bases, leaving 18 bases between the germline ends. CDR3 sequence: CASSSGEYFTTYEQYF. For the CDR3, the DNA is TGCGCCAGCAGCTCCGGAGAATATTTTACTACCTACGAGCAGTACTTC.

The count of this clone is one. This sequence joins TRBV30 and TRBJ2-7; D remains ambiguous. The V and J ends lost 0 bases and 2 bases respectively, with 17 bases between them. The germline CDR1 and CDR2 sequences are GTSNPN and SVGIG (reference sequence). The CDR3 contains 16 residues. The CDR3 DNA is TGTGCCTGGAGTGTACCATCTCCGGGTCTCGCCTACGAGCAGTACTTC. This gives the protein CAWSVPSPGLAYEQYF.

The CDR3 DNA follows: TGTGCCAGCAGCCACACGGGACAGGTCAATCAGCCCCAGCATTTT. The encoded protein is CASSHTGQVNQPQHF. This rearrangement joins TRBV28 to TRBJ1-5; the match to TRBD1 covers 8 bases. The germline V gene encodes CDR1 MDHEN and CDR2 SYDVKM. CDR3 length: 15 residues. Trimming cost V 6 bases and J 3 bases; bases outside gene matches: 7.

The CDR3 DNA follows: TGCAGCGCCTCAAAGGGACTAGCGGGAGGTGAAGAGACCCAGTACTTC. It codes for CSASKGLAGGEETQYF. V gene TRBV29-1 combines with J gene TRBJ2-5; 15 bases match TRBD2. V was clipped by 7 bases and J by 3 bases; unmatched bases: 9. This CDR3 comprises 16 residues. The germline V gene has CDR1 SQVTM and CDR2 ANQGSEA.

The chain is built from TRBV6-1 and TRBJ2-6, with 11 bases that match TRBD2. Germline V gene sequence: CDR1 MNHNS, CDR2 SASEGT. The V and J ends lost 4 bases and 0 bases, in that order; junction bases with no gene match: 5. This CDR3 is built from 18 residues. The CDR3 sequence is CASSGLAGGGSGANVLTF. DNA of the CDR3: TGTGCCAGCAGTGGTCTAGCGGGGGGCGGCTCTGGGGCCAACGTCCTGACTTTC.

By sample fraction, this clone is medium-sized. The chain links TRBV5-5 to TRBJ1-5; possibly TRBD1 for D (6 bases). CDR1 SGHKS and CDR2 YYEKEE come from the germline V gene (reference sequence). The V gene lost 4 bases and the J gene lost 3 bases, with 11 bases spanning the gap. This CDR3 contains 14 residues. The CDR3 region is CASSPRGDNQPQHF. The CDR3 nucleotides are TGTGCCAGCAGCCCGAGGGGGGACAATCAGCCCCAGCATTTT.

The chain employs TRBV19 and TRBJ1-5; 9 bases are a match to TRBD1. V lost 5 bases and J lost 6; bases outside the gene matches: 5. CDR3 length: 14 amino acids. Per germline, CDR1 LNHDA and CDR2 SQIVND (reference sequence). CDR3 DNA: TGTGCCAGTAGTTCTCAGGACAGGGGTCAGCCCCAGCATTTT. Translating it yields CASSSQDRGQPQHF.

The chain has TRBV18 and TRBJ1-1; D call uncertain. The CDR3 has 14 residues. Deletions cut 1 base from V and 10 bases from J, with 16 bases between. Germline CDR1 KGHSH, CDR2 LQKENI. The chain's CDR3 is CASSPQVIDDGAFF. CDR3 nucleotide sequence: TGTGCCAGCTCACCACAGGTTATCGACGACGGAGCTTTCTTT. Full variable domain (missing parts from reference TRBV18 and TRBJ1-1): NAGVMQNPRHLVRRRGQEARLRCSPMKGHSHVYWYRQLPEEGLKFMVYLQKENIIDESGMPKERFSAEFPKEGPSILRIQQVVRGDSAAYFCASSPQVIDDGAFFGQGTRLTVV.

The J gene is TRBJ2-3, the V gene TRBV7-3, with no clear D. Germline CDR1 reads SGHTA; CDR2 reads FQGTGA. The germline V and J ends were trimmed by 9 bases and 0 bases, with 10 bases remaining between them. The CDR3 totals 13 residues. Here the CDR3 reads CASFYYSTDTQYF. CDR3 DNA sequence: TGTGCCAGTTTCTACTATAGCACAGATACGCAGTATTTT.

The rearrangement uses TRBV9 and TRBJ2-3, with 7 bases lining up with TRBD2. The V gene end was trimmed by 0 bases and the J gene end by 0 bases; junction bases not matched to a gene: 13. In germline, CDR1 is SGDLS, CDR2 YYNGEE. This CDR3 spans 19 amino acids. The CDR3 DNA reads TGTGCCAGCAGCGTAGATCCAGCGGGGATCTCTCCTAGCACAGATACGCAGTATTTT. This sequence encodes CASSVDPAGISPSTDTQYF.

In DNA form, the CDR3 reads TGTGCCAGCAGCTTATCCTTTGGACTAGCGGGGGGGCTCAATGAGCAGTTCTTC. It is translated as CASSLSFGLAGGLNEQFF. The rearrangement uses TRBV7-2 and TRBJ2-1, with 15 positions matching TRBD2. The CDR3 runs to 18 residues. Per germline, CDR1 SGHTA and CDR2 FQGNSA. Trimming cost V 2 bases and J 6 bases; bases outside gene matches: 8.

This clone has only a few counts. J is TRBJ2-7 and V is TRBV11-2; D unresolved. This CDR3 spans 15 amino acids. V was pared by 0 bases and J by 9 bases, with 18 bases between. The germline CDR1 and CDR2 sequences are SGHAT and FQNNGV. The CDR3 is CASSLDIGTLGGQYF. CDR3 bases: TGTGCCAGCAGCTTAGATATCGGCACGCTAGGTGGGCAGTACTTC.

V gene TRBV5-1 combines with J gene TRBJ1-5; TRBD1 aligns across 10 bases. J lost 4 bases, V lost 3 bases, and 4 bases had no gene match. CDR1 SGHRS and CDR2 YFSETQ come from the germline V gene. The CDR3 covers 15 residues. CDR3 protein: CASSWTGGENQPQHF. The CDR3 DNA sequence: TGCGCCAGCAGCTGGACAGGGGGGGAAAATCAGCCCCAGCATTTT.

The V gene is TRBV11-2, the J gene TRBJ1-1; possibly TRBD1 for D (5 bases). This CDR3 is 16 amino acids long. The germline gives CDR1 SGHAT, CDR2 FQNNGV. Trimming pared 1 base from V and 2 bases from J, leaving 14 bases between. This CDR3 reads CASSLVSTAVNTEAFF. CDR3 coding DNA: TGTGCCAGCAGCTTAGTTTCGACAGCCGTCAACACTGAAGCTTTCTTT.

The V call is TRBV2, the J call TRBJ1-2; the D gene is possibly TRBD1 (5 bases). CDR3 length: 14 amino acids. Trimming took 7 bases from V and 4 from J, leaving 16 bases between them. Per germline, CDR1 SNHLY and CDR2 FYNNEI. The CDR3 DNA sequence: TGTGCCAGCACCTCCGGGAGGGGCGGCTATGGCTACACCTTC. Translated: CASTSGRGGYGYTF.

The rearrangement links TRBV4-3 to TRBJ1-2, with a tentative D call TRBD1 (5 bases). The CDR3 is made up of 14 amino acids. The ends were cut back, 0 bases at V and 5 bases at J, with 10 bases in the middle. Germline loops: CDR1 LGHNA, CDR2 YSLEER. CDR3 protein: CASSQDLQVYGYTF. CDR3 bases: TGCGCCAGCAGCCAAGATCTACAGGTTTATGGCTACACCTTC.

The chain is built from TRBV4-3 and TRBJ2-5; TRBD2 matches 8 bases. Germline V gene sequence: CDR1 LGHNA, CDR2 YSLEER. V shed 4 bases, J shed 4 bases, and the junction held 5 bases outside the gene matches. CDR3 length equals 14 residues. The CDR3 region has the DNA TGCGCCAGCAGCCGCGGGCTAGCGGGAGAGACCCAGTACTTC. It specifies CASSRGLAGETQYF.

J is TRBJ2-7 and V is TRBV6-5, with no clear D. V dropped 6 bases and J dropped 0 bases, with 3 bases sitting between them. In germline, CDR1 is MNHEY, CDR2 SVGAGI. The CDR3 runs to 11 residues. As DNA, the CDR3 is TGTGCCAGCAGCATCTCCTACGAGCAGTACTTC. This translates into CASSISYEQYF.

The chain recombines TRBV5-1 with TRBJ1-1; D remains ambiguous. The CDR3 is 14 amino acids. The germline V and J ends were trimmed by 4 bases and 5 bases, with 15 bases remaining between them. The germline gives CDR1 SGHRS, CDR2 YFSETQ. In DNA form, the CDR3 reads TGCGCCAGCAGCACGTCGTCAAGTGGGACTGAAGCTTTCTTT. Its translation: CASSTSSSGTEAFF.

The CDR3 nucleotides read TGTGCCAGCAGCTTGGGGGGAGGTCCCTACAATGAGCAGTTCTTC. Amino acids: CASSLGGGPYNEQFF. V and J are TRBV7-8 and TRBJ2-1; a weak D match, TRBD2 (6 bases). Trimming cost V 3 bases and J 2 bases, with 11 bases left between them. Germline V CDR1 and CDR2: SGHVS, FQNEAQ. This CDR3 is 15 amino acids long.

The genes are TRBV28 and TRBJ1-1; D is unclear. Trimming shortened V by 7 bases and J by 4 bases, and 13 bases separated the two germline ends. Germline CDR1 is MDHEN and CDR2 is SYDVKM. The CDR3 consists of 13 residues. This CDR3 is CASISTTGTEAFF. CDR3 sequence (DNA): TGTGCCAGCATCAGCACCACGGGCACTGAAGCTTTCTTT.

The V and J genes are TRBV18 and TRBJ1-6; D gene ambiguous. CDR1 and CDR2 (germline): KGHSH, LQKENI. Trimming cost V 0 bases and J 6 bases, with 6 bases left between them. CDR3 size: 14 residues. The CDR3 is CASSPPVTNSPLHF. The CDR3 DNA is TGTGCCAGCTCACCACCGGTAACTAATTCACCCCTCCACTTT.

V is TRBV5-6 and J is TRBJ2-5; no clear D gene. Trimming removed 0 bases at V and 5 bases at J, with 11 bases between. Germline loops: CDR1 SGHDT, CDR2 YYEEEE. The CDR3 covers 14 residues. CDR3 sequence (DNA): TGTGCCAGCAGCTTGGGGCGCTTGAGGGAGACCCAGTACTTC. It yields the protein CASSLGRLRETQYF.